The 20 T cell receptor beta chains given below trace back to one sample, sequenced in a study of blood T cell repertoires in COVID-19. The assay was immunoSEQ multiplex PCR, and TCRdb's table has in-frame clones only and misses some. The sample shows about 370,000 clones, more than 75% of them seen only once. Sequences were obtained from peripheral blood. These receptors were obtained from a woman in her thirties with COVID-19, enrolled during active disease.

The chain carries TRBV28 and TRBJ2-3; a weak D match, TRBD2 (6 bases). V was shortened by 2 bases and J by 3 bases, with 18 bases between the two germline ends. CDR1 and CDR2 from the germline V gene are MDHEN and SYDVKM. This CDR3 has 17 residues. The CDR3 reads CASSLGLVSGVTDTQYF. In DNA, the CDR3 is TGTGCCAGCAGTTTAGGTTTGGTCTCGGGGGTAACAGATACGCAGTATTTT.

In this sample, this clone turned up once. The chain recombines TRBV28 with TRBJ1-5; D may be TRBD1 (6 bases). CDR1 MDHEN and CDR2 SYDVKM come from the germline V gene. V was trimmed by 6 bases and J by 6 bases, leaving 15 bases between them. This CDR3 contains 14 residues. CDR3 coding DNA: TGTGCCAGCAGGCCAACAGGGCTCAGTCAGCCCCAGCATTTT. This gives the protein CASRPTGLSQPQHF.

This chain uses TRBV2 with TRBJ2-3; D perhaps matches TRBD2 (5 bases). Germline CDR1 and CDR2: SNHLY and FYNNEI. This CDR3 has 14 amino acids. The V end lost 3 bases, the J end lost 0 bases, and 7 bases lay between the germline ends. This CDR3 is CASSDERSTDTQYF. CDR3 sequence (DNA): TGTGCCAGCAGTGATGAGCGGAGCACAGATACGCAGTATTTT.

DNA for the CDR3: TGTGCCAGCAGCCCTAGGACCCGGACAGTTAGTGGTGAGCAGTTCTTC. It translates to CASSPRTRTVSGEQFF. The chain joins TRBV11-2 to TRBJ2-1; perhaps TRBD1 as D (6 bases). The CDR3 contains 16 residues. Looked up from germline, CDR1 is SGHAT and CDR2 is FQNNGV. V dropped 5 bases and J dropped 9 bases, with 23 bases sitting between them.

This clone was recorded a few times. This chain links TRBV2 with TRBJ1-1; TRBD1 matches at 10 bases. V lost 6 bases, J lost 1 base, and 2 bases stayed unmatched. Germline V CDR1 and CDR2: SNHLY, FYNNEI. The CDR3 consists of 14 residues. CDR3 nucleotide sequence: TGTGCCAGCAGCCGGACAGGGGGGAACACTGAAGCTTTCTTT. Encoded protein: CASSRTGGNTEAFF.

This clone appeared once. This CDR3 is CASSPGHYNEQFF. In DNA form, the CDR3 reads TGTGCCAGCAGCCCGGGACACTACAATGAGCAGTTCTTC. The V and J genes are TRBV3-1 (or the pseudogene TRBV3-2) and TRBJ2-1, with a tentative D call TRBD1 (6 bases). The germline V gene encodes CDR1 LGHDT and CDR2 YNNKEL (reference sequence). This CDR3 has 13 amino acids. Trimming took off 4 bases at V and 3 bases at J, with 7 bases between the two ends.

This chain joins TRBV25-1 and TRBJ2-7; D is possibly TRBD2 (5 bases). Trimming shortened V by 5 bases and J by 1 base, and 9 bases separated the two germline ends. From germline, CDR1 is MGHDK and CDR2 SYGVNS. The CDR3 consists of 13 residues. CDR3 in amino acids: CASSPSLSYEQYF. CDR3 nucleotide sequence: TGTGCCAGCAGTCCTAGCCTTTCCTACGAGCAGTACTTC.

CDR3 nucleotides: TGTGCCAGCAGCCTCACCGCCGGGACTAGCGGGAGCAATGAGCAGTTCTTC. Its protein product is CASSLTAGTSGSNEQFF. The genes are TRBV7-2 and TRBJ2-1, with 14 bases matching TRBD2. The CDR3 runs to 17 residues. Germline-derived CDR1 and CDR2 are SGHTA and FQGNSA. With V trimmed by 5 bases and J by 6 bases, 9 bases remained unmatched.

On this clone itself: One junction end disagrees with the germline gene, perhaps due to a read error. This sequence joins TRBV7-7 and TRBJ2-2; the D is unclear. The CDR3 has 14 amino acids. Germline CDR1 is SSHAT and CDR2 is FNYEAQ (reference sequence). CDR3 region: CASSPRINTGELFF. CDR3 sequence (DNA): TGTGCTAGCAGCCCGCGGATAAACACCGGGGAGCTGTTTTTT.

CDR3: CASSLGVSVIEAFF. The CDR3 DNA reads TGCGCCAGCAGCTTGGGAGTTTCTGTGATTGAAGCTTTCTTT. The chain joins TRBV5-1 to TRBJ1-1; D gene unclear. V was shortened by 0 bases and J by 7 bases, with 13 bases between the two germline ends. The CDR3 extends over 14 amino acids. Germline CDR1 SGHRS, CDR2 YFSETQ.

This clone was observed a single time. V and J are TRBV24-1 and TRBJ2-3; 9 bases align to TRBD1. CDR1 and CDR2 (germline): KGHDR, SFDVKD. The CDR3 consists of 16 residues. V was pared by 3 bases and J by 4 bases, with 7 bases of the junction left unmatched. The CDR3 loop is CATSDLGQGRSDTQYF. The CDR3 DNA reads TGTGCCACCAGTGATCTCGGACAGGGGAGGTCAGATACGCAGTATTTT.

The chain uses TRBV9 and TRBJ2-5, with 8 bases lining up with TRBD2. Germline V gene data show CDR1 as SGDLS and CDR2 as YYNGEE. J gave up 1 base and V 2 bases, and 4 bases lay outside the gene matches. This CDR3 is built from 15 residues. The CDR3 DNA reads TGTGCCAGCAGCGTGACCGCGGGAGGCCAAGAGACCCAGTACTTC. As protein: CASSVTAGGQETQYF.

The CDR3 nucleotides read TGTGCCAGCAGCGAATACAGGGGGTACAATCAGCCCCAGCATTTT. It specifies CASSEYRGYNQPQHF. The chain uses TRBV5-6 and TRBJ1-5; 8 nucleotides agree with TRBD1. J gave up 3 bases and V 4 bases, and 6 bases lay outside the gene matches. The CDR3 consists of 15 residues. Germline values: CDR1 SGHDT, CDR2 YYEEEE.

The chain is built from TRBV29-1 and TRBJ1-3; D may be TRBD1 (6 bases). Trimming stripped 3 bases from V and 1 base from J, with 16 bases between. CDR1 and CDR2 (germline): SQVTM, ANQGSEA. This CDR3 spans 16 amino acids. CDR3 bases: TGCAGCGTTGAGGATAGGGGGGGCCGATCTGGAAACACCATATATTTT. This codes for CSVEDRGGRSGNTIYF.

This clone has just a few counts. CDR3 sequence: CASTQTGTANTGELFF. In DNA, the CDR3 is TGTGCCAGCACCCAAACCGGGACAGCGAACACCGGGGAGCTGTTTTTT. V usage is TRBV9 and J usage is TRBJ2-2; 7 positions match TRBD1. The length of the CDR3 is 16 residues. V lost 6 bases to trimming and J lost 0 bases; unmatched junction nucleotides: 8. The germline V gene encodes CDR1 SGDLS and CDR2 YYNGEE.

The rearrangement uses TRBV7-8 and TRBJ2-7, with 12 bases lining up with TRBD2. The germline gives CDR1 SGHVS, CDR2 FQNEAQ. The CDR3 is 16 amino acids. The trim removed 5 bases at V and 6 bases at J, leaving 11 bases unmatched. The CDR3 here is CASSPRTSGILGEQYF. The CDR3 nucleotides are TGTGCCAGCAGCCCCCGGACTAGCGGGATACTGGGCGAGCAGTACTTC.

This clone was picked up one time. In DNA form, the CDR3 reads TGTGCCACCAGCAGAGATTTGGCAGGGCGTGGGCCAGATACGCAGTATTTT. It specifies CATSRDLAGRGPDTQYF. The chain carries TRBV15 and TRBJ2-3, with D possibly TRBD1 on 5 matching bases. The V and J ends lost 0 bases and 4 bases respectively, with 17 bases between them. Germline values: CDR1 LNHNV, CDR2 YYDKDF (reference sequence). This CDR3 has 17 amino acids.

The chain joins TRBV2 to TRBJ1-1, with TRBD1 matching 9 bases. The V segment lost 7 bases and the J segment 5 bases; nucleotides outside the gene matches: 5. The CDR3 spans 13 residues. Germline V gene lookup returns CDR1 SNHLY and CDR2 FYNNEI. CDR3 residues: CASMGQGVTEAFF. For the CDR3, the DNA is TGTGCCAGCATGGGACAGGGAGTAACTGAAGCTTTCTTT.

The rearrangement joins TRBV19 to TRBJ2-7; D is perhaps TRBD1 (5 bases). Germline-derived CDR1 and CDR2 are LNHDA and SQIVND (reference sequence). The CDR3 covers 14 residues. Trimming took off 9 bases at V and 7 bases at J, with 22 bases between the two ends. CDR3 sequence reads: CASPPRTPQREQYF. DNA for the CDR3: TGTGCCAGCCCTCCCCGGACACCACAGAGGGAGCAGTACTTC.

The V and J genes are TRBV10-3 and TRBJ2-2; no reliable D call. Germline V CDR1 and CDR2: ENHRY, SYGVKD. Trimming removed 6 bases from V and 2 bases from J, with 7 bases in between. The CDR3 covers 13 residues. CDR3 sequence reads: CAIRSPNTGELFF. The CDR3 bases are TGTGCCATCAGGTCCCCTAACACCGGGGAGCTGTTTTTT.